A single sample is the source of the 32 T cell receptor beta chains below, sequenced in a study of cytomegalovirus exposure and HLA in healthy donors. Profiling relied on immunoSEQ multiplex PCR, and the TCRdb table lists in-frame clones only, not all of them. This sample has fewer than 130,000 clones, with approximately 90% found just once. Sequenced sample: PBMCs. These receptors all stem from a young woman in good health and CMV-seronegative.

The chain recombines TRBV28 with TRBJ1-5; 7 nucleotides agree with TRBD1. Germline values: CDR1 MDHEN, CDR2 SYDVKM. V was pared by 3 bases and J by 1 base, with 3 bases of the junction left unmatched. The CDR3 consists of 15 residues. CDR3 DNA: TGTGCCAGCAGTTTTAGGGGGCGAAGCAATCAGCCCCAGCATTTT. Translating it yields CASSFRGRSNQPQHF.

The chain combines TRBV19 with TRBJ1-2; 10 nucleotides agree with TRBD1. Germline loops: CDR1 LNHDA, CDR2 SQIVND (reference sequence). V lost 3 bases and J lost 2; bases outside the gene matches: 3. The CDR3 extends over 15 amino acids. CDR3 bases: TGTGCCAGTAGTATTCCGGGACAGGGGAACTATGGCTACACCTTC. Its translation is CASSIPGQGNYGYTF.

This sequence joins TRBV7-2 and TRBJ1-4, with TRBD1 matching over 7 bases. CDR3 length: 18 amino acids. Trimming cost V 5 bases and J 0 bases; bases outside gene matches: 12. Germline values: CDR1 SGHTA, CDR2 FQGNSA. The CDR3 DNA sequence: TGTGCCAGCAGCCACCCTGGGGGGACAGAAGCAACTAATGAAAAACTGTTTTTT. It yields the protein CASSHPGGTEATNEKLFF.

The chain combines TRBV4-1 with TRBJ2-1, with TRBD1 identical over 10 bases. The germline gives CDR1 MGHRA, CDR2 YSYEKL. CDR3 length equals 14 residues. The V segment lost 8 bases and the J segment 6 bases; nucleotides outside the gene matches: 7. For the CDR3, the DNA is TGCGCCAGCGGACGGGACAGGGGTCCCAATGAGCAGTTCTTC. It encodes CASGRDRGPNEQFF.

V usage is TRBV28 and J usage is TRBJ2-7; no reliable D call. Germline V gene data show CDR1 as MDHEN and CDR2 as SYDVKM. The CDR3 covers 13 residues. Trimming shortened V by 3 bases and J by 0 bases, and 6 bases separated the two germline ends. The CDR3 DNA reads TGTGCCAGCAGTTTTACTAACTCCTACGAGCAGTACTTC. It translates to CASSFTNSYEQYF.

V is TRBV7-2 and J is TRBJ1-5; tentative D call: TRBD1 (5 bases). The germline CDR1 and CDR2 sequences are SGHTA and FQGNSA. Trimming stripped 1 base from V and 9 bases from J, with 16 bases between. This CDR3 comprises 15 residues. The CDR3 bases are TGTGCCAGCAGCTTAGAAGGGGCAGGGCCAAGGCCCCAGCATTTT. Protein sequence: CASSLEGAGPRPQHF.

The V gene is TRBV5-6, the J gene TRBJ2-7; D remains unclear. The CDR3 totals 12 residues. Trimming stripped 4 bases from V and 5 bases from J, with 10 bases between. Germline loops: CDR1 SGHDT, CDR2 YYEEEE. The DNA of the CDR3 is TGTGCCAGCAGCCGAGATTCGAACGAGCAGTACTTC. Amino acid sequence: CASSRDSNEQYF.

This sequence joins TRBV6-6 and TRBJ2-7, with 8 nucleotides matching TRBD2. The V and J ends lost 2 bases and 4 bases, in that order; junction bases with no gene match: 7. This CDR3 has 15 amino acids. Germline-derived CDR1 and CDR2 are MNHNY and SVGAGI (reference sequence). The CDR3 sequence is CASSYLYGGGYEQYF. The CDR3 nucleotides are TGTGCCAGCAGTTACCTTTACGGGGGGGGATACGAGCAGTACTTC.

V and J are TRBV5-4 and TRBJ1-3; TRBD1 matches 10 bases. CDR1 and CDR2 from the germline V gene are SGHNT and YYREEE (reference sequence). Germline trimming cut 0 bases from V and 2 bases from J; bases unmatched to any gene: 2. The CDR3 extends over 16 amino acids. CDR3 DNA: TGTGCCAGCAGCTTGGGACAGGGGGCCCCTGGAAACACCATATATTTT. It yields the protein CASSLGQGAPGNTIYF.

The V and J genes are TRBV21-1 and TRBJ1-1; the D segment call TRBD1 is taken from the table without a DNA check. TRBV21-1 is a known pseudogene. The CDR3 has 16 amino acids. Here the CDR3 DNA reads TGTGCCAGCAGCAACCTATTTAGGACAGGCCGGACTGAAGCTTTCTTT. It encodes CASSNLFRTGRTEAFF.

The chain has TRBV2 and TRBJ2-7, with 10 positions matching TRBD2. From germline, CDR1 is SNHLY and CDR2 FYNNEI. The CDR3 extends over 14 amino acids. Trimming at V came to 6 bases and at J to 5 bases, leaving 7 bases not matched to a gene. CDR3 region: CASRTGTSVHEQYF. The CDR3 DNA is TGTGCCAGCAGAACCGGGACTAGCGTCCACGAGCAGTACTTC. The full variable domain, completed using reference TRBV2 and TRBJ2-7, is EPEVTQTPSHQVTQMGQEVILRCVPISNHLYFYWYRQILGQKVEFLVSFYNNEISEKSEIFDDQFSVERPDGSNFTLKIRSTKLEDSAMYFCASRTGTSVHEQYFGPGTRLTVT.

CDR3 coding DNA: TGTGCCAGCAGCTTCGCGGGATCCTACGAGCAGTACTTC. The encoded protein is CASSFAGSYEQYF. The rearrangement joins TRBV11-2 to TRBJ2-7; D is perhaps TRBD2 (6 bases). The CDR3 runs to 13 residues. V was pared by 3 bases and J by 1 base, with 7 bases between. CDR1 and CDR2 (germline): SGHAT, FQNNGV.

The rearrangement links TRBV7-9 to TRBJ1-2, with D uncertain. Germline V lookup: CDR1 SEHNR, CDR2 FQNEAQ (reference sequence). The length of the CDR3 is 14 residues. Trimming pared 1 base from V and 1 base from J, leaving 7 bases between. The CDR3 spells CASSLEQYNYGYTF. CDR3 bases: TGTGCCAGCAGCTTAGAACAGTATAACTATGGCTACACCTTC.

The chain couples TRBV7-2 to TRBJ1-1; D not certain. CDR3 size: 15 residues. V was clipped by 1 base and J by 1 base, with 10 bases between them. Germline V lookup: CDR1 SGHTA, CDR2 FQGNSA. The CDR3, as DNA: TGTGCCAGCAGCTTAGGGGGAGTAACGAACACTGAAGCTTTCTTT. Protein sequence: CASSLGGVTNTEAFF.

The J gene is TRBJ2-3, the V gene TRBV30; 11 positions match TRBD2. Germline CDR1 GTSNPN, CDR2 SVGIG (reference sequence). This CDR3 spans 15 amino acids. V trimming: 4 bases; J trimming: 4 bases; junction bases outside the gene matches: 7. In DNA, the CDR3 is TGTGCCTGGACTCGACTAGCGGGGTTGGCAGATACGCAGTATTTT. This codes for CAWTRLAGLADTQYF.

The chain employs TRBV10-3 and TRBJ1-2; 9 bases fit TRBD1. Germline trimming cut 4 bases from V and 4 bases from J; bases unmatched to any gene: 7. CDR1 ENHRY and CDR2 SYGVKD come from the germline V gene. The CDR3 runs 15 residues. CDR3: CAISVDRGSSYGYTF. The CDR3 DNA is TGTGCCATCAGTGTCGACAGGGGGAGTAGCTATGGCTACACCTTC.

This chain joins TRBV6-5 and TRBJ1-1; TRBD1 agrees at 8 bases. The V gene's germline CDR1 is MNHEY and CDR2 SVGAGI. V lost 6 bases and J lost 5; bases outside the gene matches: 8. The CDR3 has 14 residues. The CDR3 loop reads CASSRQGPRTEAFF. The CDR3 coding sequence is TGTGCCAGCAGCCGACAGGGGCCGAGGACTGAAGCTTTCTTT.

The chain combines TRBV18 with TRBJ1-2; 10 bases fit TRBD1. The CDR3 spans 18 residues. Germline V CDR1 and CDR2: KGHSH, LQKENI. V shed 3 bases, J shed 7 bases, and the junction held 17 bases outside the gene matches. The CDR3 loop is CASSPDQPMTGTGAGYTF. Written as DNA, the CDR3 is TGTGCCAGCTCACCTGATCAACCTATGACCGGGACAGGGGCTGGCTACACCTTC.

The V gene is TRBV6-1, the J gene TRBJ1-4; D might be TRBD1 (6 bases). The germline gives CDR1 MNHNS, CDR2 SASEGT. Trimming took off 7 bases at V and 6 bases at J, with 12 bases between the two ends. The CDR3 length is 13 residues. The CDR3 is CASTQGNHEKLFF. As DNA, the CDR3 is TGTGCCAGCACCCAGGGGAATCATGAAAAACTGTTTTTT.

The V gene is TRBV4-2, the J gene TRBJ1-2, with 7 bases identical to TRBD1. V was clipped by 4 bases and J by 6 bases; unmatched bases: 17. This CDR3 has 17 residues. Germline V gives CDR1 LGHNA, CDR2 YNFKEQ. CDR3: CASSPPEGQQKTDGYTF. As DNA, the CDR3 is TGTGCCAGCAGCCCCCCGGAGGGACAGCAGAAAACAGATGGCTACACCTTC.

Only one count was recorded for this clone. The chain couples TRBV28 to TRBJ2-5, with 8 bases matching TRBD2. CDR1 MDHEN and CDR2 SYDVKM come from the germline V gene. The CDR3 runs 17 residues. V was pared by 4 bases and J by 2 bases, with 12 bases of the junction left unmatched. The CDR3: CASSSRRIAGMQETQYF. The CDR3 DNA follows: TGTGCCAGCAGTTCCAGACGGATAGCGGGGATGCAAGAGACCCAGTACTTC.

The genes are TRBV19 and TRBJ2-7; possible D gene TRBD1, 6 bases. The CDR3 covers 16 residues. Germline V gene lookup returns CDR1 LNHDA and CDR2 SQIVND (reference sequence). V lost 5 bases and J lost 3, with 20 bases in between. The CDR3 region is CASSSSTGQVDYEQYF. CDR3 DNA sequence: TGTGCCAGTAGTTCGTCGACAGGCCAAGTTGACTACGAGCAGTACTTC. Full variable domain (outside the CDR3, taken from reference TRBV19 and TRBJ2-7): DGGITQSPKYLFRKEGQNVTLSCEQNLNHDAMYWYRQDPGQGLRLIYYSQIVNDFQKGDIAEGYSVSREKKESFPLTVTSAQKNPTAFYLCASSSSTGQVDYEQYFGPGTRLTVT.

The chain's CDR3 is CSVEDLAGDGYTF. For the CDR3, the DNA is TGCAGCGTTGAAGATTTGGCGGGAGATGGCTACACCTTC. The chain employs TRBV29-1 and TRBJ1-2; no reliable D call. V lost 0 bases, J lost 6 bases, and 11 bases lay in between. Per germline, CDR1 SQVTM and CDR2 ANQGSEA. This CDR3 region has 13 residues.

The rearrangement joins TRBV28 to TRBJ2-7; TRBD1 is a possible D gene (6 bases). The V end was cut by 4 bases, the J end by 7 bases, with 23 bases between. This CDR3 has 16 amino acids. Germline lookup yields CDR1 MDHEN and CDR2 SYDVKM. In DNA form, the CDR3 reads TGTGCCAGCAGTTCGGTTGGATTGGGGGCCGGGTTAGAGCAGTACTTC. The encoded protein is CASSSVGLGAGLEQYF.

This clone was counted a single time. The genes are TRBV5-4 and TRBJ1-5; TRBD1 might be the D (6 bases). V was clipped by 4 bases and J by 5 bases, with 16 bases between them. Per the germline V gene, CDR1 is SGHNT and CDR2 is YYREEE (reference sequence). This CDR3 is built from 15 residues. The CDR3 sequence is CASSPQPGEHQPQHF. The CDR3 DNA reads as TGTGCCAGCAGCCCGCAACCAGGGGAGCATCAGCCCCAGCATTTT.

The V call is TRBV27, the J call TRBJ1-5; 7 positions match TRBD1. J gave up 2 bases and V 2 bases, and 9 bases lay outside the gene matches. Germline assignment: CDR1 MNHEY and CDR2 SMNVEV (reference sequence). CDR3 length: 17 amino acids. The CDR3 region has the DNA TGTGCCAGCAGTTTAGAAGGGGGCCTTGGGGGCAATCAGCCCCAGCATTTT. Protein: CASSLEGGLGGNQPQHF.

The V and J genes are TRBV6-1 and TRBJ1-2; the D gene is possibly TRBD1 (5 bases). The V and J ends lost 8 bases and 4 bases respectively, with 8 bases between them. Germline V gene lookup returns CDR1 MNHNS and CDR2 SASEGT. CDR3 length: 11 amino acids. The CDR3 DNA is TGTGCCAGCGGGGGGAGCTATGGCTACACCTTC. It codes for CASGGSYGYTF.

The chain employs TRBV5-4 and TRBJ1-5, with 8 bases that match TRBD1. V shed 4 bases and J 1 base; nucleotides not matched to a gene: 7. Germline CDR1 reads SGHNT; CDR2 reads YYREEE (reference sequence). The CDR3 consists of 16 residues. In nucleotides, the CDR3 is TGTGCCAGCAGCCTATGGACAGGGTTGAGCAATCAGCCCCAGCATTTT. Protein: CASSLWTGLSNQPQHF.

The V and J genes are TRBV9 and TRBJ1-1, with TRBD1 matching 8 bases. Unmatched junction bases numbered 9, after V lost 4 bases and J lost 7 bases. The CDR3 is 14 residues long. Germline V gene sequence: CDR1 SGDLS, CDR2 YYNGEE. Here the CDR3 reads CASSPTGGGGEAFF. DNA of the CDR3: TGTGCCAGCAGCCCTACAGGGGGAGGCGGTGAAGCTTTCTTT.

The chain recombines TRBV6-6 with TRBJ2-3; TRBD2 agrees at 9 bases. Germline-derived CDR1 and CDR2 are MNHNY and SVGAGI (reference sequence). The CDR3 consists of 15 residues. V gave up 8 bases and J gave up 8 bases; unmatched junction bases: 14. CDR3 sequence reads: CASGRTSAEVGTQYF. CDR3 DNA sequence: TGTGCCAGCGGTCGGACTAGCGCCGAAGTTGGTACGCAGTATTTT.

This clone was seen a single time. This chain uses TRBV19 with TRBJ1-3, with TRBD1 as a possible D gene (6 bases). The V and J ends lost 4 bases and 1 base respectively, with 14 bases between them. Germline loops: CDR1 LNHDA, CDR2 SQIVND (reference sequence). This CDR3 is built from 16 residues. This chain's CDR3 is CASSTTLGTSGNTIYF. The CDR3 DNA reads TGTGCCAGTAGTACAACCCTCGGGACATCTGGAAACACCATATATTTT.

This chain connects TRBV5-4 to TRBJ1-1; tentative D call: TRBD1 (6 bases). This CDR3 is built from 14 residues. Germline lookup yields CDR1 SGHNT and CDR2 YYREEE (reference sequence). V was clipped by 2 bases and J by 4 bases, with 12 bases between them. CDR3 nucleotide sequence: TGTGCCAGCAGCTTACAGGGAATGGGCACTGAAGCTTTCTTT. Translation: CASSLQGMGTEAFF.